This TCR beta chain was retrieved from a study of OX40 agonist ivuxolimab in advanced cancers. V shed 0 bases and J shed 8 bases, with 4 bases lying between them. The CDR3 runs to 12 residues. Germline CDR1 and CDR2: MNHNS and SASEGT. Autoimmune disease history or systemic immunosuppression barred patients. Study-wide results and limits: Clonal expansion among partial responders at 0.1-3.0 mg/kg ranked near the lowest.

As to this clone: Antigen: not known.

Sequencing was performed with immunoSEQ multiplex PCR; in TCRdb, only in-frame clones are kept and a portion is missing. The repertoire holds roughly 35,000 clones, with 82% as singletons. The sample here was CD4+ or CD8+ T cells sorted from blood, taken in a trial of the OX40 agonist ivuxolimab. The receptor comes from an adult with an advanced solid tumor such as melanoma, head and neck, liver or kidney cancer. This chain joins TRBV6-1 and TRBJ1-4; D uncertain. CDR3 DNA: TGTGCCAGCAGTGAAGCGCTAGAAAAACTGTTTTTT. Translated: CASSEALEKLFF.